The T cell receptor (beta chain) described here comes from a study of T cell responses to AZD1222 COVID-19 vaccine. This CDR3 comprises 16 residues. J lost 3 bases, V lost 6 bases, and 13 bases had no gene match. Germline CDR1 and CDR2: MDHEN and SYDVKM. About this clone itself: Its matching antigen is unknown.

The protocol was immunoSEQ multiplex PCR, while the TCRdb copy is restricted to in-frame clones and leaves out a portion. The table lists about 55,000 clones, about 90% of them singletons. Study outcomes and limitations: Targets within unmutated variant regions were reportedly found for nearly half of spike-specific TCRs. Dominant CD4 TCR responses targeted spike regions 160-218 and 743-854.

J is TRBJ1-1 and V is TRBV28; 7 nucleotides match TRBD1. This TCR came from an adult in good health. Source: peripheral blood, taken on day 0 of AZD1222 vaccination. This CDR3 is CASRSGGAQGDTEAFF. In DNA, the CDR3 is TGTGCCAGCAGGTCGGGGGGCGCCCAGGGGGACACTGAAGCTTTCTTT.